This TCR beta chain comes out of a study of cytomegalovirus exposure and HLA in healthy donors. Study-wide background: Of all 400 or so donors who were genotyped, 70% to 85% belonged to the Caucasian-associated ancestry cluster.

About this clone: Its matching antigen is unknown.

Study findings and constraints: Earlier analysis found most TCR beta V segments productive about 87% or about 30% of the time.

In the PCR, 60 Vbeta and 13 Jbeta primers were used. Here immunoSEQ multiplex PCR was the method, and the copy in TCRdb shows in-frame clones only, minus some. In the table there are around 100,000 clones, about 70% of which are singletons. Sequences were obtained from PBMCs. This clonotype originated in a man aged 30 to 39 in good health and CMV-seropositive.

DNA for the CDR3: TGTGCCAGCAGCCCCACCCCAGACAGCGATCAGCCCCAGCATTTT. Translated, it gives CASSPTPDSDQPQHF. The genes are TRBV25-1 and TRBJ1-5; tentative D call: TRBD1 (5 bases). The CDR3 consists of 15 residues. V shed 6 bases and J shed 5 bases, with 17 bases lying between them. The V gene's germline CDR1 is MGHDK and CDR2 SYGVNS.